This TCR beta chain was sequenced for a study of cytomegalovirus exposure and HLA in healthy donors. Study conclusions and caveats: Per published reports, the classifier diagnosed cytomegalovirus status with high specificity and sensitivity.

Some clones are missing from TCRdb's copy, which holds only in-frame ones; the method was immunoSEQ multiplex PCR. The sample has about 120,000 clones; 89% are singletons. Germline V gene sequence: CDR1 SNHLY, CDR2 FYNNEI. This CDR3 has 13 residues. Trimming removed 8 bases at V and 0 bases at J, with 10 bases between. On this clone: The target antigen is unknown.

The receptor was derived from a woman under 30 in good health and CMV-seronegative. The chain is built from TRBV2 and TRBJ1-1; no clear D gene. The sequenced sample consisted of PBMCs. The CDR3 loop reads CASLPGMNTEAFF. In DNA, the CDR3 is TGTGCCAGCTTGCCAGGCATGAACACTGAAGCTTTCTTT. The full variable domain, completed using reference TRBV2 and TRBJ1-1, is EPEVTQTPSHQVTQMGQEVILRCVPISNHLYFYWYRQILGQKVEFLVSFYNNEISEKSEIFDDQFSVERPDGSNFTLKIRSTKLEDSAMYFCASLPGMNTEAFFGQGTRLTVV.